This TCR beta chain was captured by sequencing in a study of shared clonotypes between healthy human individuals. The data were produced by immunoSEQ multiplex PCR, yet TCRdb's version contains in-frame clones alone and is incomplete. The data show hundreds of thousands of clones, 85% to 95% seen once. CD45RO-negative cells were positively selected for CCR7, leaving out terminally differentiated effector memory CD45RA+ cells. Germline V CDR1 and CDR2: SGHRS, YFSETQ. V gave up 6 bases and J gave up 0 bases, with 10 bases separating them. CDR3 size: 14 residues. The clonotype was recovered from a woman aged 30 to 39 in good health. The sequenced sample consisted of naive CD8+ T cells sorted from blood. This chain links TRBV5-1 with TRBJ2-4, with D maybe TRBD2 (5 bases). The CDR3 bases are TGCGCCAGCAAGAGGGCGCTAGCCAAAAACATTCAGTACTTC. It codes for CASKRALAKNIQYF.